The 17 T cell receptor beta chains below come from one sample, sequenced in a study of Graves' ophthalmopathy and Graves' hyperthyroidism. Scientists amplified the TCR beta CDR3 regions from RNA transcripts. HTBI-primed first-round RT-PCR preceded second-round multiplex PCR. Using its own MiXCR run on the multiplex PCR reads, TCRdb lists one record per CDR3 protein. Of around 670,000 distinct CDR3 sequences in the sample, roughly two fifths were seen once. The sequenced material came from peripheral blood. The receptors were gathered from an adult man with Graves' ophthalmopathy.

At least ten counts were recorded for this clonotype. The J gene is TRBJ2-5, the V gene TRBV29-1; 8 nucleotides align to TRBD1. V shed 0 bases, J shed 5 bases, and the junction held 8 bases outside the gene matches. The CDR3 totals 15 residues. In germline, CDR1 is SQVTM, CDR2 ANQGSEA. The CDR3 reads CSVEDTDRGGETQYF. The CDR3 region has the DNA TGCAGCGTTGAAGACACCGACAGGGGCGGGGAGACCCAGTACTTC. The variable domain in full, completed from reference TRBV29-1 and TRBJ2-5, reads SAVISQKPSRDICQRGTSLTIQCQVDSQVTMMFWYRQQPGQSLTLIATANQGSEATYESGFVIDKFPISRPNLTFSTLTVSNMSPEDSSIYLCSVEDTDRGGETQYFGPGTRLLVL.

This clonotype was observed a handful of times. An end of the junction does not agree with germline; a read error may underlie this. The chain is built from TRBV19 and TRBJ1-5; tentative D call: TRBD1 (5 bases). The CDR3 is 15 amino acids. Looked up from germline, CDR1 is LNHDA and CDR2 is SQIVND (reference sequence). CDR3 region: CASSEDRAGQQPQHF. The CDR3 region has the DNA TGCGCCAGCAGCGAAGATCGGGCAGGGCAGCAGCCCCAGCATTTT. The full variable domain, rest sourced from reference TRBV19 and TRBJ1-5, is DGGITQSPKYLFRKEGQNVTLSCEQNLNHDAMYWYRQDPGQGLRLIYYSQIVNDFQKGDIAEGYSVSREKKESFPLTVTSAQKNPTAFYLCASSEDRAGQQPQHFGDGTRLSIL.

This clonotype occurred once. This chain joins TRBV29-1 and TRBJ2-6, with a possible D match to TRBD1 (6 bases). V shed 8 bases and J shed 0 bases, with 20 bases lying between them. Looked up from germline, CDR1 is SQVTM and CDR2 is ANQGSEA. This CDR3 region has 17 residues. The CDR3 here is CSSRRQARDSGANVLTF. CDR3 coding DNA: TGCAGCAGTCGGCGACAGGCGAGGGACTCTGGGGCCAACGTCCTGACTTTC.

V is TRBV30 and J is TRBJ2-7; 9 bases are a match to TRBD1. Per germline, CDR1 GTSNPN and CDR2 SVGIG (reference sequence). The CDR3 spans 13 residues. V was pared by 1 base and J by 5 bases, with 3 bases of the junction left unmatched. The CDR3 DNA follows: TGTGCCTGGAGTGGAACAGGGGGCAACGAGCAGTACTTC. Translated, it gives CAWSGTGGNEQYF.

The gene calls are TRBV7-9 and TRBJ2-6, with D unclear. The V gene's germline CDR1 is SEHNR and CDR2 FQNEAQ (reference sequence). CDR3 size: 16 residues. V shed 6 bases and J shed 1 base, with 13 bases lying between them. The CDR3 region has the DNA TGTGCCAGCAGTTACTCTCAGTCGTCTGGGGCCAACGTCCTGACTTTC. This codes for CASSYSQSSGANVLTF.

This clonotype came up many times. Written as DNA, the CDR3 is TGCAGCGTTGCGACAGACTATAATGAAAAACTGTTTTTT. Protein product: CSVATDYNEKLFF. The chain recombines TRBV29-1 with TRBJ1-4; D is possibly TRBD1 (5 bases). The CDR3 spans 13 residues. Trimming removed 4 bases at V and 4 bases at J, with 10 bases between. Germline V CDR1 and CDR2: SQVTM, ANQGSEA.

DNA for the CDR3: TGCGCCAGCAGCTTAGTACGACAGGGCGAGCAGTACTTC. Translating it yields CASSLVRQGEQYF. The V call is TRBV5-1, the J call TRBJ2-7; TRBD1 agrees at 7 bases. This CDR3 spans 13 amino acids. V lost 2 bases and J lost 6; bases outside the gene matches: 5. From germline, CDR1 is SGHRS and CDR2 YFSETQ.

This clonotype was seen at least ten times. The chain has TRBV15 and TRBJ1-3, with D possibly matching TRBD1 (5 bases). Deletions cut 4 bases from V and 0 bases from J, with 13 bases between. The CDR3 has 16 amino acids. Germline V gene lookup returns CDR1 LNHNV and CDR2 YYDKDF (reference sequence). CDR3 sequence (DNA): TGTGCCACCAGCATTTCAAGGGGTTTCTCTGGAAACACCATATATTTT. Its translation: CATSISRGFSGNTIYF. The full variable domain, with the rest looked up from reference TRBV15 and TRBJ1-3, is DAMVIQNPRYQVTQFGKPVTLSCSQTLNHNVMYWYQQKSSQAPKLLFHYYDKDFNNEADTPDNFQSRRPNTSFCFLDIRSPGLGDTAMYLCATSISRGFSGNTIYFGEGSWLTVV.

This rearrangement joins TRBV10-3 to TRBJ1-3; the D is unclear. CDR1 is ENHRY and CDR2 is SYGVKD in the germline V gene. Trimming took off 10 bases at V and 4 bases at J, with 17 bases between the two ends. The CDR3 is 14 residues long. DNA for the CDR3: TGTGCCAGCACCCTTCAGGTTGCCGGAAACACCATATATTTT. As protein: CASTLQVAGNTIYF.

In its sample, this clonotype was seen many times. The chain joins TRBV10-3 to TRBJ1-5; D ambiguous. CDR3 length equals 12 residues. Germline-derived CDR1 and CDR2 are ENHRY and SYGVKD. Trimming took 2 bases from V and 4 from J, leaving 3 bases between them. The CDR3 DNA follows: TGTGCCATCAGTGAGGCGAATCAGCCCCAGCATTTT. It encodes CAISEANQPQHF.

This CDR3 reads CASSRQGARWETQYF. CDR3 coding DNA: TGTGCCAGCAGCCGACAGGGGGCGCGGTGGGAGACCCAGTACTTC. The rearrangement joins TRBV7-9 to TRBJ2-5; 10 bases fit TRBD1. Germline V lookup: CDR1 SEHNR, CDR2 FQNEAQ (reference sequence). CDR3 length: 15 residues. Trimming at V came to 5 bases and at J to 5 bases, leaving 8 bases not matched to a gene.

The rearrangement links TRBV7-9 to TRBJ2-7, with 11 bases that match TRBD2. CDR3 length equals 14 residues. The germline V gene has CDR1 SEHNR and CDR2 FQNEAQ (reference sequence). V lost 5 bases, J lost 2 bases, and 2 bases stayed unmatched. Here the CDR3 DNA reads TGTGCCAGCAGCCATAGCGGGGGGGCCTACGAGCAGTACTTC. Encoded protein: CASSHSGGAYEQYF.

CDR3 in DNA: TGTGCCTGGACACCCGGGACAGGATTCCACGAGCAGTACTTC. As protein: CAWTPGTGFHEQYF. The chain couples TRBV7-3 to TRBJ2-7; 8 bases align to TRBD1. With V trimmed by 11 bases and J by 5 bases, 14 bases remained unmatched. Germline loops: CDR1 SGHTA, CDR2 FQGTGA. The CDR3 sequence is 14 residues long.

This clonotype was found many times. The chain couples TRBV7-9 to TRBJ1-3; D gene unclear. The CDR3 contains 12 residues. V was shortened by 5 bases and J by 4 bases, with 6 bases between the two germline ends. Germline lookup yields CDR1 SEHNR and CDR2 FQNEAQ (reference sequence). The CDR3 spells CASSMGGNTIYF. CDR3 sequence (DNA): TGTGCCAGCAGCATGGGGGGAAACACCATATATTTT.

The J gene is TRBJ2-5, the V gene TRBV20-1; D possibly corresponds to TRBD1 (5 bases). V lost 4 bases to trimming and J lost 5 bases, with 5 bases between them. The CDR3 is 10 amino acids. Looked up from germline, CDR1 is DFQATT and CDR2 is SNEGSKA (reference sequence). The CDR3 DNA follows: TGCAGTGCTAACAGGGAGACCCAGTACTTC. Translated, it gives CSANRETQYF.

This clonotype was found many times. This chain links TRBV29-1 with TRBJ2-2, with a tentative D call TRBD2 (6 bases). In germline, CDR1 is SQVTM, CDR2 ANQGSEA. This CDR3 contains 14 residues. V was shortened by 4 bases and J by 1 base, with 10 bases between the two germline ends. CDR3 nucleotides: TGCAGCGTTGTGCTGCGGGGGAACACCGGGGAGCTGTTTTTT. Translated, it gives CSVVLRGNTGELFF.

The chain couples TRBV29-1 to TRBJ2-5, with D maybe TRBD2 (6 bases). Germline CDR1 reads SQVTM; CDR2 reads ANQGSEA. V lost 6 bases, J lost 4 bases, and 12 bases lay in between. The CDR3 spans 12 residues. The CDR3 loop is CSVEVGGETQYF. DNA for the CDR3: TGCAGCGTGGAGGTGGGAGGAGAGACCCAGTACTTC.